The TCR beta chain described here comes from a study of pediatric ulcerative colitis. Broader study findings: Ulcerative colitis patients shared more blood-rectal clones than controls. Clonal expansions reduced rectal repertoire diversity in acute severe colitis. Two patients had blood samples with substantially reduced template counts.

This clone was observed a few times. Antigen specificity is unknown. TCRdb's copy holds only in-frame clones and misses some; the assay was immunoSEQ multiplex PCR. The sample holds some 15,000 clones, approximately 80% seen once. The V and J ends lost 3 bases and 4 bases respectively, with 4 bases between them. The length of the CDR3 is 11 residues. Germline CDR1 is DFQATT and CDR2 is SNEGSKA (reference sequence). During colonoscopy, one to two rectal pinch biopsies were collected. The TCR originated in a boy younger than 18 who was a control in a study of pediatric ulcerative colitis. The sample taken for sequencing was gut tissue. The chain uses TRBV20-1 and TRBJ2-1; D ambiguous. The CDR3 DNA follows: TGCAGTGCTAGTTCTTACAATGAGCAGTTCTTC. This sequence encodes CSASSYNEQFF.